This entry lists 19 T cell receptor beta chains sequenced from one sample in a study of shared clonotypes between healthy human individuals (dated by TCRdb to between 2020 and 2021). Receptor libraries were prepared by the immunoSEQ multiplex PCR assay. TCRdb retrieved this table from immuneACCESS and kept in-frame rearrangements only. Not all clones are present; in checked studies, unresolved V genes account for under half, and no reason is known for the remainder. This sample has about 1.1 million clones in its table, and around three quarters of those were observed once. The biggest ten clones account for roughly 0.57% of the sample. The sample was memory CD4+ T cells from PBMCs. The sample's cell subset or site label, in plain terms: CD45RA-negative fraction. These receptor sequences come from a young man in good health. Some clones in this sample may be carry-over from other donors' samples.

On this clone: Its ends do not fully match the called genes, so a read error is possible. The V and J genes are TRBV19 and TRBJ1-2, with TRBD1 as a possible D gene (6 bases). This CDR3 has 15 residues. Germline CDR1 is LNHDA and CDR2 is SQIVND (reference sequence). This chain's CDR3 is CASSIRGSGSYGYTF. For the CDR3, the DNA is TGTGCAAGTAGTATAAGGGGGTCGGGGAGCTATGGCTACACCTTC.

This sequence joins TRBV7-2 and TRBJ1-1; unclear D gene. V lost 5 bases and J 0 bases, leaving 7 bases between the germline ends. The CDR3 sequence is 13 residues long. The germline gives CDR1 SGHTA, CDR2 FQGNSA. CDR3 coding DNA: TGTGCCAGCAGCGAATCAATGAACACTGAAGCTTTCTTT. As protein: CASSESMNTEAFF.

The rearrangement joins TRBV7-2 to TRBJ2-7, with TRBD2 matching over 10 bases. V lost 3 bases to trimming and J lost 0 bases; unmatched junction nucleotides: 8. Looked up from germline, CDR1 is SGHTA and CDR2 is FQGNSA. The CDR3 has 17 residues. The DNA of the CDR3 is TGTGCCAGCAGCTTCAGACTAGCGGGCCGAAGCTCCTACGAGCAGTACTTC. Translating gives CASSFRLAGRSSYEQYF.

This rearrangement joins TRBV7-2 to TRBJ2-7, with 12 bases that match TRBD2. The CDR3 has 15 residues. V was clipped by 5 bases and J by 3 bases; unmatched bases: 5. Germline assignment: CDR1 SGHTA and CDR2 FQGNSA. CDR3 DNA sequence: TGTGCCAGCAGCGTCCGGACTAGCGGGAACTACGAGCAGTACTTC. Its protein is CASSVRTSGNYEQYF.

The rearrangement links TRBV5-6 to TRBJ2-3; D remains ambiguous. The CDR3 length is 15 residues. Between the trimmed V and J ends, which lost 1 base and 2 bases, there was a span of 11 bases. Per the germline V gene, CDR1 is SGHDT and CDR2 is YYEEEE. The DNA for the CDR3 is TGTGCCAGCAGCTTGCGGCCTCCAATCACAGATACGCAGTATTTT. Translation: CASSLRPPITDTQYF.

In this sample, this clone turned up a few times. The J gene is TRBJ1-1, the V gene TRBV5-6, with D possibly matching TRBD1 (6 bases). V lost 1 base, J lost 0 bases, and 10 bases lay in between. Germline lookup yields CDR1 SGHDT and CDR2 YYEEEE. The CDR3 length is 15 residues. This CDR3 reads CASSLPGQMNTEAFF. The CDR3 nucleotides are TGTGCCAGCAGCTTGCCCGGACAGATGAACACTGAAGCTTTCTTT.

Details on this clone: This CDR3 is also generated by other DNA sequences in the sample. The V and J genes are TRBV28 and TRBJ1-5, with 9 positions matching TRBD1. The CDR3 covers 14 residues. Germline trimming cut 3 bases from V and 5 bases from J; bases unmatched to any gene: 2. Per germline, CDR1 MDHEN and CDR2 SYDVKM. The CDR3 nucleotides are TGTGCCAGCAGTTTGACAGGGGGATATCAGCCCCAGCATTTT. This gives the protein CASSLTGGYQPQHF.

The chain recombines TRBV19 with TRBJ2-5, with 7 bases matching TRBD1. V lost 6 bases, J lost 7 bases, and 8 bases stayed unmatched. The V gene's germline CDR1 is LNHDA and CDR2 SQIVND (reference sequence). The CDR3 consists of 13 residues. CDR3 bases: TGTGCCAGTAGCAAACAGGGGTCTGGGACCCAGTACTTC. This translates into CASSKQGSGTQYF.

This rearrangement joins TRBV18 to TRBJ1-1; the match to TRBD1 covers 10 bases. V was pared by 4 bases and J by 4 bases, with 15 bases of the junction left unmatched. Germline-derived CDR1 and CDR2 are KGHSH and LQKENI. CDR3 length: 18 residues. In DNA form, the CDR3 reads TGTGCCAGCTCACAACAACGCGGGACAGGGGCAGGTTTCACTGAAGCTTTCTTT. Amino acid sequence: CASSQQRGTGAGFTEAFF.

V is TRBV11-1 and J is TRBJ2-7; maybe TRBD1 (6 bases). V was trimmed by 7 bases and J by 7 bases, leaving 17 bases between them. CDR3 length: 13 residues. Germline assignment: CDR1 SGHAT and CDR2 FQDESV (reference sequence). CDR3 loop: CASTNKPGDEQYF. CDR3 in DNA: TGTGCCAGCACCAACAAGCCAGGGGATGAGCAGTACTTC.

In DNA, the CDR3 is TGTGCCAGCAGCCCCGGACAGAAGAATCAGCCCCAGCATTTT. It translates to CASSPGQKNQPQHF. V gene TRBV6-1 combines with J gene TRBJ1-5; maybe TRBD1 (6 bases). V shed 6 bases and J shed 4 bases, with 13 bases lying between them. CDR1 MNHNS and CDR2 SASEGT come from the germline V gene. The CDR3 runs 14 residues.

CDR3 nucleotide sequence: TGTGCCAGCAGCTTAACGGTGGACAATGAGCAGTTCTTC. It encodes CASSLTVDNEQFF. The chain employs TRBV7-9 and TRBJ2-1; D not resolved. This CDR3 contains 13 residues. The germline V gene encodes CDR1 SEHNR and CDR2 FQNEAQ (reference sequence). Trimming pared 2 bases from V and 5 bases from J, leaving 7 bases between.

The V call is TRBV5-1, the J call TRBJ2-7; either TRBD1 or TRBD2 may fit D (5 bases each). This CDR3 contains 16 residues. The V and J ends lost 4 bases and 5 bases respectively, with 22 bases between them. The V gene's germline CDR1 is SGHRS and CDR2 YFSETQ. DNA of the CDR3: TGCGCCAGCAGCCCCCGGGACCCCACCCTGCTGGACGAGCAGTACTTC. It encodes CASSPRDPTLLDEQYF.

CDR3 sequence: CASSRSTDTQYF. The CDR3 bases are TGTGCCAGTTCTAGAAGCACAGATACGCAGTATTTT. V usage is TRBV6-6 and J usage is TRBJ2-3; D is uncertain. Trimming pared 9 bases from V and 0 bases from J, leaving 7 bases between. CDR1 is MNHNY, CDR2 SVGAGI, per germline (reference sequence). The CDR3 runs to 12 residues.

The chain links TRBV7-2 to TRBJ2-7, with TRBD2 matching over 7 bases. The CDR3 has 14 amino acids. Germline loops: CDR1 SGHTA, CDR2 FQGNSA. The V gene end was trimmed by 5 bases and the J gene end by 3 bases; junction bases not matched to a gene: 7. This CDR3 is CASSLSGSDYEQYF. CDR3 sequence (DNA): TGTGCCAGCAGCCTTAGCGGGTCGGACTACGAGCAGTACTTC.

This clone was detected only once. The gene calls are TRBV19 and TRBJ1-5; possible D gene TRBD1, 6 bases. The CDR3 runs to 15 residues. Deletions cut 5 bases from V and 1 base from J, with 12 bases between. CDR1 and CDR2 from the germline V gene are LNHDA and SQIVND (reference sequence). The CDR3 is CASSQGLRSNQPQHF. CDR3 DNA sequence: TGTGCCAGTAGTCAGGGGTTACGGAGCAATCAGCCCCAGCATTTT. Based on the CDR3 plus reference TRBV19 and TRBJ1-5, the full variable domain is DGGITQSPKYLFRKEGQNVTLSCEQNLNHDAMYWYRQDPGQGLRLIYYSQIVNDFQKGDIAEGYSVSREKKESFPLTVTSAQKNPTAFYLCASSQGLRSNQPQHFGDGTRLSIL.

V and J are TRBV2 and TRBJ2-3; D may be TRBD1 (6 bases). This CDR3 has 15 amino acids. CDR1 is SNHLY and CDR2 is FYNNEI in the germline V gene. V dropped 6 bases and J dropped 0 bases, with 13 bases sitting between them. CDR3 DNA sequence: TGTGCCAGCAGGCACGGGACACCCAGCACAGATACGCAGTATTTT. Amino acid sequence: CASRHGTPSTDTQYF.

V and J are TRBV9 and TRBJ1-3, with D hard to call. This CDR3 comprises 15 residues. Trimming left V 0 bases short and J 12 bases short, with 19 bases between. CDR1 SGDLS and CDR2 YYNGEE come from the germline V gene. DNA for the CDR3: TGTGCCAGCAGCGTAGCTTTCACAGCGGCGGAGGGCATATATTTT. It is translated as CASSVAFTAAEGIYF. Looking up the rest from reference TRBV9 and TRBJ1-3 gives the full variable domain: DSGVTQTPKHLITATGQRVTLRCSPRSGDLSVYWYQQSLDQGLQFLIQYYNGEERAKGNILERFSAQQFPDLHSELNLSSLELGDSALYFCASSVAFTAAEGIYFGEGSWLTVV.

The chain uses TRBV5-5 and TRBJ2-7; D may be TRBD2 (6 bases). This CDR3 spans 15 amino acids. The V gene's germline CDR1 is SGHKS and CDR2 YYEKEE (reference sequence). The V and J ends lost 0 bases and 4 bases respectively, with 14 bases between them. CDR3 amino acids: CASSLDGGKGYEQYF. CDR3 DNA: TGTGCCAGCAGCTTGGACGGGGGAAAGGGATACGAGCAGTACTTC.